Each of the 17 T cell receptor beta chains below was sequenced from the same sample in a study of blood T cell repertoires in COVID-19. The table came from immunoSEQ multiplex PCR; TCRdb's copy has only in-frame clones and leaves some out. The sample carries about 200,000 clones, around 83% recorded once. Material for sequencing was PBMCs or T cells enriched from blood (not recorded which). The receptors were gathered from a woman younger than 45 who had been exposed to COVID-19.

The chain carries TRBV5-6 and TRBJ2-7, with 8 bases matching TRBD1. Germline values: CDR1 SGHDT, CDR2 YYEEEE. The CDR3 spans 13 residues. Trimming at V came to 5 bases and at J to 5 bases, leaving 6 bases not matched to a gene. CDR3 loop: CASSSDRVHEQYF. The CDR3 DNA reads TGTGCCAGCAGTTCGGACAGGGTACACGAGCAGTACTTC.

This clone was observed once. The V call is TRBV2, the J call TRBJ1-4, with D unresolved. The germline gives CDR1 SNHLY, CDR2 FYNNEI. V gave up 6 bases and J gave up 5 bases, with 13 bases separating them. The CDR3 consists of 14 residues. The CDR3 here is CASRERESNEKLFF. DNA for the CDR3: TGTGCCAGCAGGGAGCGGGAATCCAATGAAAAACTGTTTTTT.

This clone was counted a single time. This sequence joins TRBV5-6 and TRBJ1-1, with D perhaps matching TRBD1 (5 bases). Trimming removed 0 bases at V and 5 bases at J, with 8 bases between. CDR3 size: 13 residues. Germline V CDR1 and CDR2: SGHDT, YYEEEE. The CDR3 region is CASSLGRGTEAFF. The DNA for the CDR3 is TGTGCCAGCAGCTTGGGAAGGGGTACTGAAGCTTTCTTT.

This clone was observed once. V and J are TRBV7-9 and TRBJ1-6, with 8 positions matching TRBD1. The CDR3 has 12 amino acids. Germline CDR1 and CDR2: SEHNR and FQNEAQ (reference sequence). After removal of 2 bases from V and 19 bases from J, the junction contained 7 bases not matched to a gene. The CDR3 sequence: CASSLTGGGAHF. Here the CDR3 DNA reads TGTGCCAGCAGCTTAACAGGGGGTGGAGCGCACTTT.

The V and J genes are TRBV5-4 and TRBJ2-3; 9 nucleotides match TRBD2. With V trimmed by 2 bases and J by 2 bases, 3 bases remained unmatched. Looked up from germline, CDR1 is SGHNT and CDR2 is YYREEE (reference sequence). The length of the CDR3 is 15 residues. The CDR3 reads CASSLAGGVTDTQYF. The CDR3 DNA is TGTGCCAGCAGCTTAGCGGGGGGAGTCACAGATACGCAGTATTTT.

The CDR3 DNA is TGTGCCAGCAGCTTAGCGGGGGGTTCCTACGAGCAGTACTTC. It encodes CASSLAGGSYEQYF. This chain links TRBV5-4 with TRBJ2-7; 9 nucleotides align to TRBD2. Germline V gene sequence: CDR1 SGHNT, CDR2 YYREEE (reference sequence). This CDR3 contains 14 residues. The V segment lost 2 bases and the J segment 1 base; nucleotides outside the gene matches: 1.

The rearrangement links TRBV10-1 to TRBJ2-7; the match to TRBD1 covers 8 bases. Per germline, CDR1 WNHNN and CDR2 SYGVQD (reference sequence). CDR3 size: 16 residues. V shed 2 bases and J 3 bases; nucleotides not matched to a gene: 9. The CDR3 here is CASSEIQGAQNYEQYF. CDR3 sequence (DNA): TGCGCCAGCAGTGAGATTCAGGGGGCGCAGAACTACGAGCAGTACTTC.

This clone was seen just once. The rearrangement joins TRBV5-1 to TRBJ2-3, with 12 bases aligning to TRBD1. V was pared by 4 bases and J by 4 bases, with 4 bases of the junction left unmatched. The CDR3 spans 15 residues. Germline CDR1 is SGHRS and CDR2 is YFSETQ. The CDR3 loop is CASSTGQGAADTQYF. For the CDR3, the DNA is TGCGCCAGCAGCACGGGACAGGGGGCGGCAGATACGCAGTATTTT.

J is TRBJ2-2 and V is TRBV29-1; D not resolved. V was shortened by 7 bases and J by 8 bases, with 11 bases between the two germline ends. This CDR3 is 11 amino acids long. The germline gives CDR1 SQVTM, CDR2 ANQGSEA. The CDR3 coding sequence is TGCAGCGCCGTTACTACAGGGGAGCTGTTTTTT. Encoded protein: CSAVTTGELFF.

The rearrangement links TRBV3-1 (or the pseudogene TRBV3-2) to TRBJ1-1; the D is unclear. V was trimmed by 0 bases and J by 8 bases, leaving 4 bases between them. CDR1 LGHDT and CDR2 YNNKEL come from the germline V gene (reference sequence). The CDR3 extends over 11 amino acids. The CDR3 nucleotides read TGTGCCAGCAGCCAAGAGGCCGAAGCTTTCTTT. As protein: CASSQEAEAFF.

This chain connects TRBV7-2 to TRBJ1-5; D not certain. Germline-derived CDR1 and CDR2 are SGHTA and FQGNSA. CDR3 length: 14 amino acids. Trimming shortened V by 1 base and J by 2 bases, and 6 bases separated the two germline ends. The CDR3 spells CASSLEGGNQPQHF. The CDR3 region has the DNA TGTGCCAGCAGCTTAGAGGGAGGCAATCAGCCCCAGCATTTT.

The rearrangement joins TRBV5-4 to TRBJ1-1; D call uncertain. The CDR3 has 13 amino acids. The V end lost 4 bases, the J end lost 7 bases, and 14 bases lay between the germline ends. CDR1 and CDR2 (germline): SGHNT, YYREEE (reference sequence). The CDR3 nucleotides read TGTGCCAGCAGCCTATCCCCTGAGGTTGAAGCTTTCTTT. Translating it yields CASSLSPEVEAFF.

The V call is TRBV3-1 (or the pseudogene TRBV3-2), the J call TRBJ2-7, with 9 bases aligning to TRBD2. Unmatched junction bases numbered 6, after V lost 0 bases and J lost 3 bases. CDR1 and CDR2 from the germline V gene are LGHDT and YNNKEL (reference sequence). The CDR3 covers 16 residues. CDR3 nucleotide sequence: TGTGCCAGCAGCCAAGAAGTCGAAGCGGGGGGCTACGAGCAGTACTTC. Translated: CASSQEVEAGGYEQYF.

The chain has TRBV19 and TRBJ2-1; TRBD2 aligns across 14 bases. The CDR3 is 18 residues long. The germline gives CDR1 LNHDA, CDR2 SQIVND (reference sequence). V was clipped by 5 bases and J by 2 bases; unmatched bases: 8. The CDR3 DNA reads TGTGCCAGTAGTCACAAAGGGACTAGCGGGGGCCCCTACAATGAGCAGTTCTTC. Protein product: CASSHKGTSGGPYNEQFF.

The chain recombines TRBV25-1 with TRBJ1-1, with no clear D. This CDR3 contains 13 residues. CDR1 MGHDK and CDR2 SYGVNS come from the germline V gene. Between the trimmed V and J ends, which lost 1 base and 4 bases, there was a span of 7 bases. Written as DNA, the CDR3 is TGTGCCAGCAGTGAATTTGAGGCCACTGAAGCTTTCTTT. The encoded protein is CASSEFEATEAFF.

This chain joins TRBV6-1 and TRBJ1-4, with D uncertain. The V end was cut by 1 base, the J end by 7 bases, with 13 bases between. CDR1 and CDR2 (germline): MNHNS, SASEGT. This CDR3 has 15 amino acids. CDR3 protein: CASSEVGRGGEKLFF. CDR3 DNA sequence: TGTGCCAGCAGTGAAGTTGGGCGCGGAGGTGAAAAACTGTTTTTT.

The genes are TRBV11-2 and TRBJ1-1; D may be TRBD1 (6 bases). V lost 5 bases and J 1 base, leaving 23 bases between the germline ends. There are 18 residues in the CDR3. In germline, CDR1 is SGHAT, CDR2 FQNNGV. The CDR3 nucleotides read TGTGCCAGCAGCCGACGAAGTCATGGGGGCGGACAGAACACTGAAGCTTTCTTT. Translated: CASSRRSHGGGQNTEAFF.